Reported below is one T cell receptor (beta chain). This record belongs to a study of blood T cell repertoires in COVID-19. About the study: Sites across the United States, Italy and Spain contributed samples from acute and convalescent COVID-19. The analysed material was cDNA or gDNA that came from T cells, B-cell-depleted T cells, or PBMCs.

The CDR3 is 16 residues long. Germline trimming cut 0 bases from V and 4 bases from J; bases unmatched to any gene: 8. Germline V gene sequence: CDR1 MNHEY, CDR2 SVGAGI. Authors' methods: Reference gene primer amplification gave nucleated cell count estimates. Using immunoSEQ multiplex PCR, the repertoire was profiled, and TCRdb retains in-frame clones only, with some absent. The D gene and trimming were derived from the DNA, and the V and J assignments and clone size from that table. The top ten clones hold around two thirds of a sample with under 35,000 clones, about four fifths of them seen once. The chain combines TRBV6-5 with TRBJ1-2; 7 nucleotides line up with TRBD1. The sequence was obtained from a man in his 70s with acute or convalescent COVID-19. The sequenced sample was peripheral blood. DNA for the CDR3: TGTGCCAGCAGTTACTCGAAATGGGACAGTGGCTATGGCTACACCTTC. Translation: CASSYSKWDSGYGYTF.